Presented here are 6 T cell receptor beta chains from one specimen sequenced in a study of shared clonotypes between healthy human individuals (TCRdb year 2020). CD8 naive samples consisted of CD45RO-negative cells that were positively selected for CCR7, yielding a CD45RA+CCR7+ population without TemRA cells. Library construction relied on the immunoSEQ multiplex PCR assay. TCRdb mirrors the immuneACCESS table, restricted to in-frame sequences. Some clones are absent from its copies; in checked studies, under half trace to an unresolved V gene, and the reason for the others is unknown. Present in this sample are some 2.1 million clones, about 95% of which were seen just once. More than 0.95% of the sample goes to the ten largest clones. The sample was naive CD8+ T cells sorted from blood. The cell subset or site tag for this specimen amounts to: CD45RA+CCR7+. These receptors all come from a young man in good health.

The chain uses TRBV6-1 and TRBJ2-5; perhaps TRBD1 as D (6 bases). CDR3 length: 14 amino acids. The V gene lost 4 bases and the J gene lost 1 base, with 10 bases spanning the gap. CDR1 and CDR2 from the germline V gene are MNHNS and SASEGT. The CDR3 loop reads CASSVTGTQETQYF. Written as DNA, the CDR3 is TGTGCCAGCAGTGTCACAGGGACCCAAGAGACCCAGTACTTC.

The chain carries TRBV27 and TRBJ1-6; TRBD1 aligns across 8 bases. The CDR3 sequence is 15 residues long. Per the germline V gene, CDR1 is MNHEY and CDR2 is SMNVEV (reference sequence). The junction had 6 bases not matched to a gene; V was cut back by 0 bases and J by 11 bases. The CDR3 is CASSLSRTGRPPLHF. The CDR3, as DNA: TGTGCCAGCAGTTTATCGAGGACAGGGAGACCACCCCTCCACTTT.

The gene calls are TRBV5-4 and TRBJ2-7; TRBD1 matches 9 bases. After removal of 4 bases from V and 5 bases from J, the junction contained 10 bases not matched to a gene. This CDR3 is 15 amino acids long. The germline gives CDR1 SGHNT, CDR2 YYREEE (reference sequence). The CDR3 here is CASSTSGTGSDEQYF. The CDR3 DNA reads as TGTGCCAGCAGCACGTCCGGGACAGGGTCTGACGAGCAGTACTTC.

V and J are TRBV6-5 and TRBJ1-2; 7 nucleotides align to TRBD1. Germline lookup yields CDR1 MNHEY and CDR2 SVGAGI. This CDR3 contains 12 residues. The ends lost 6 bases at V and 6 bases at J; junction bases unmatched: 4. The CDR3 coding sequence is TGTGCCAGCAGCAACAGGGGACATGGCTACACCTTC. Its translation is CASSNRGHGYTF.

The chain uses TRBV5-6 and TRBJ2-7, with 11 bases matching TRBD2. With V trimmed by 3 bases and J by 4 bases, 3 bases remained unmatched. This CDR3 comprises 14 residues. Germline V gene sequence: CDR1 SGHDT, CDR2 YYEEEE. Here the CDR3 reads CASSWGTSGYEQYF. The CDR3 DNA sequence: TGTGCCAGCAGCTGGGGGACTAGCGGTTACGAGCAGTACTTC.

The CDR3 sequence is CASSPPGGNTGELFF. The CDR3 nucleotides read TGTGCCAGCAGTCCCCCGGGGGGAAACACCGGGGAGCTGTTTTTT. The gene calls are TRBV27 and TRBJ2-2, with 7 bases matching TRBD2. The CDR3 totals 15 residues. V gave up 5 bases and J gave up 2 bases; unmatched junction bases: 5. The germline gives CDR1 MNHEY, CDR2 SMNVEV (reference sequence).